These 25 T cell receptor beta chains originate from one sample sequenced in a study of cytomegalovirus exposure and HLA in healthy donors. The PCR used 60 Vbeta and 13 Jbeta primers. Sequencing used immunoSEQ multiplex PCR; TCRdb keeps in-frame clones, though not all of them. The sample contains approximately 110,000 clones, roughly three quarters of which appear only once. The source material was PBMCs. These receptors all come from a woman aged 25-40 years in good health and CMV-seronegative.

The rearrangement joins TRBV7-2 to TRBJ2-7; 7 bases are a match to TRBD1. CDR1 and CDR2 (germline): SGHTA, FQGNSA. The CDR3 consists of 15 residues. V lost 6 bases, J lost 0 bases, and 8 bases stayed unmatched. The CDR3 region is CASSPSGTVSYEQYF. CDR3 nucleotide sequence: TGTGCCAGCAGTCCATCCGGGACAGTCTCCTACGAGCAGTACTTC.

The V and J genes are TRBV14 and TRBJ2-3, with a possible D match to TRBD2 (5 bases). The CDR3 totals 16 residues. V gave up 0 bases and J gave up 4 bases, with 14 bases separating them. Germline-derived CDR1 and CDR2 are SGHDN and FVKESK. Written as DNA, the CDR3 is TGTGCCAGCAGCCAAGATTGGGCGGGTGGCTCAGATACGCAGTATTTT. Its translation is CASSQDWAGGSDTQYF.

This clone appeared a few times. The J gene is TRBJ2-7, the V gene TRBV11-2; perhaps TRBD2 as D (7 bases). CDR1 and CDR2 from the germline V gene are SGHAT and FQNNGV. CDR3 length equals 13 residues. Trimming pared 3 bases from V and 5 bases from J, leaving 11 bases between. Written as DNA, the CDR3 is TGTGCCAGCAGCTTCGGGGGGCTGAACGAGCAGTACTTC. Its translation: CASSFGGLNEQYF.

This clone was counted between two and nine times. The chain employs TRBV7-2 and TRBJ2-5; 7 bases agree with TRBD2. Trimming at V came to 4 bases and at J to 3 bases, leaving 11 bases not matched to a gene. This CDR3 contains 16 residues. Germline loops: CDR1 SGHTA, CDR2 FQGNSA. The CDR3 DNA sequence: TGTGCCAGCAGCTCTCTAGGCGGGGGACTGAAAGAGACCCAGTACTTC. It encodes CASSSLGGGLKETQYF.

The CDR3 DNA is TGCGCCAGCAGCCAGCGAAGCTCCTACGAGCAGTACTTC. This codes for CASSQRSSYEQYF. The V gene is TRBV4-3, the J gene TRBJ2-7; D call uncertain. The CDR3 has 13 residues. V lost 3 bases to trimming and J lost 0 bases, with 6 bases between them. Germline V gene data show CDR1 as LGHNA and CDR2 as YSLEER.

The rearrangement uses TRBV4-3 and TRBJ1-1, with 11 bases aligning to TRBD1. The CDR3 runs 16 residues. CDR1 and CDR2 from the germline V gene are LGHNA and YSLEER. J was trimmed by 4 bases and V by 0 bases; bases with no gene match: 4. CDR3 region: CASSQDGGTGGTEAFF. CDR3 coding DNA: TGCGCCAGCAGCCAAGATGGAGGGACAGGGGGCACTGAAGCTTTCTTT.

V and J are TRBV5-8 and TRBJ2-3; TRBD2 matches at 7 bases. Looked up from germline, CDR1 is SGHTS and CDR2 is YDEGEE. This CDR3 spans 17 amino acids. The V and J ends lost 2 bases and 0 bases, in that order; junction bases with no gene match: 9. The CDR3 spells CASSFSSGGWSTDTQYF. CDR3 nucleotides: TGTGCCAGCAGCTTTTCCTCCGGGGGGTGGAGCACAGATACGCAGTATTTT.

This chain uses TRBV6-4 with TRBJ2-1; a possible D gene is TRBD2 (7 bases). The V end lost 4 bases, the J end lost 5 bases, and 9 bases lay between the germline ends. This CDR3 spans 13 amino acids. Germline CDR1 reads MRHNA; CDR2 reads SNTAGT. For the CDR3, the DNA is TGTGCCAGCAGTGGCGGGGGCGACAATGAGCAGTTCTTC. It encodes CASSGGGDNEQFF.

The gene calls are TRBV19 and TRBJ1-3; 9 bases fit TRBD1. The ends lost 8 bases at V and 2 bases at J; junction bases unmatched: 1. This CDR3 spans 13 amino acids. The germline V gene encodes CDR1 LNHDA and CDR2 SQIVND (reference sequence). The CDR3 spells CASRTGAGNTIYF. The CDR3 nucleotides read TGTGCCAGTCGGACAGGGGCTGGAAACACCATATATTTT.

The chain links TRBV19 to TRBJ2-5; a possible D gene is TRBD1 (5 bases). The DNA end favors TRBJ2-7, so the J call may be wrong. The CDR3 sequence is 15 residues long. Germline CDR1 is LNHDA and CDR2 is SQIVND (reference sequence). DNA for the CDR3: TGTGCCAGTAGTTCCCAACCAGGGTCAGTGTACGAGCAGTACTTC. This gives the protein CASSSQPGSVYEQYF.

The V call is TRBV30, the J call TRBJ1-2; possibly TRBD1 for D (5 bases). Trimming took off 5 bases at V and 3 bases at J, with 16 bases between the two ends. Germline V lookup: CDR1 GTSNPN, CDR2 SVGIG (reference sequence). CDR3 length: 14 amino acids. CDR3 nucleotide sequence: TGTGCCTGGGGAACAGACAGATTTCACTATGGCTACACCTTC. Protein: CAWGTDRFHYGYTF. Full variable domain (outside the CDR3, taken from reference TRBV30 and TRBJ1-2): SQTIHQWPATLVQPVGSPLSLECTVEGTSNPNLYWYRQAAGRGLQLLFYSVGIGQISSEVPQNLSASRPQDRQFILSSKKLLLSDSGFYLCAWGTDRFHYGYTFGSGTRLTVV.

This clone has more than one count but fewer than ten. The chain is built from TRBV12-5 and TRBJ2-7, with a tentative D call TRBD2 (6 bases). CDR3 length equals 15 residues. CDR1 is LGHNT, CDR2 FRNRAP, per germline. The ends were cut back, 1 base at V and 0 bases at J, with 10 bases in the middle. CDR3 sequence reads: CASGLAGLASYEQYF. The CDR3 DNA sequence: TGTGCTAGTGGTTTGGCGGGACTGGCCTCCTACGAGCAGTACTTC. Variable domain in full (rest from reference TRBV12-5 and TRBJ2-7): DARVTQTPRHKVTEMGQEVTMRCQPILGHNTVFWYRQTMMQGLELLAYFRNRAPLDDSGMPKDRFSAEMPDATLATLKIQPSEPRDSAVYFCASGLAGLASYEQYFGPGTRLTVT.

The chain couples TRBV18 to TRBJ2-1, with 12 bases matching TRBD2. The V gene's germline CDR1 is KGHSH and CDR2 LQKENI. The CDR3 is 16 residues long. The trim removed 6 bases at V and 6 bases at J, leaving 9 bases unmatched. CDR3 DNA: TGTGCCAGCTCTCGCCCCGGGACTAGCGGGCTCAATGAGCAGTTCTTC. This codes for CASSRPGTSGLNEQFF.

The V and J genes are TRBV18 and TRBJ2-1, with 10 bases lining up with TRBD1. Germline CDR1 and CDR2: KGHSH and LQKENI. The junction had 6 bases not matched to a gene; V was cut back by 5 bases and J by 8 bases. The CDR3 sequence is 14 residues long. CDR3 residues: CASSLGTGVDEQFF. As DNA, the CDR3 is TGTGCCAGCTCATTAGGGACAGGGGTGGATGAGCAGTTCTTC. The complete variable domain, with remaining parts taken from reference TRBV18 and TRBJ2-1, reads NAGVMQNPRHLVRRRGQEARLRCSPMKGHSHVYWYRQLPEEGLKFMVYLQKENIIDESGMPKERFSAEFPKEGPSILRIQQVVRGDSAAYFCASSLGTGVDEQFFGPGTRLTVL.

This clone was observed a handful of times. The CDR3 region has the DNA TGTGCCAGCTCACCACCGAGCCAGGACTACGAGCAGTACTTC. This codes for CASSPPSQDYEQYF. V and J are TRBV18 and TRBJ2-7; no clear D. CDR3 length: 14 amino acids. Trimming pared 0 bases from V and 3 bases from J, leaving 9 bases between. Germline-derived CDR1 and CDR2 are KGHSH and LQKENI.

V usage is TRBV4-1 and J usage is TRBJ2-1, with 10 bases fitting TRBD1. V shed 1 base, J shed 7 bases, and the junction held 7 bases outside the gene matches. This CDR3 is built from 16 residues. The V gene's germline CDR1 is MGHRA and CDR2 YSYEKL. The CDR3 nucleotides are TGCGCCAGCAGCCAAGCGGGGGACAGGGGAGTAAATGAGCAGTTCTTC. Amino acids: CASSQAGDRGVNEQFF.

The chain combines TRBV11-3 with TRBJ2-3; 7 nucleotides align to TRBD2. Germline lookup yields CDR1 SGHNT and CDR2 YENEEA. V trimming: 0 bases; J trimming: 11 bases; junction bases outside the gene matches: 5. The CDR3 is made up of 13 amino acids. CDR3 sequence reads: CASSLDGRGGQYF. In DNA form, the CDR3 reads TGTGCCAGCAGCTTAGATGGACGCGGGGGGCAGTATTTT.

The CDR3 DNA follows: TGCAGTGCGGCCCCGTACAATGAGCAGTTCTTC. Its protein is CSAAPYNEQFF. V and J are TRBV20-1 and TRBJ2-1; D uncertain. This CDR3 region has 11 residues. Trimming stripped 6 bases from V and 4 bases from J, with 7 bases between. Germline lookup yields CDR1 DFQATT and CDR2 SNEGSKA (reference sequence).

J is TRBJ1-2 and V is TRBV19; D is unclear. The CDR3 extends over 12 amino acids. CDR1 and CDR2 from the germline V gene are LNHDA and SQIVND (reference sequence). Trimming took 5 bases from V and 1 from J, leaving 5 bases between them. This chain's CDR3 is CASSEGNYGYTF. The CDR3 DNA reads TGTGCCAGTAGTGAGGGTAACTATGGCTACACCTTC.

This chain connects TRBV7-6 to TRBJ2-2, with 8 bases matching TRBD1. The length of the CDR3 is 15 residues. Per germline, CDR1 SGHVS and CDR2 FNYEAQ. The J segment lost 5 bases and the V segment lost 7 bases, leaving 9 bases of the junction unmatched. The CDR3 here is CASTVGQGGTGELFF. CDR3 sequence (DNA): TGTGCCAGCACCGTAGGACAGGGTGGGACCGGGGAGCTGTTTTTT.

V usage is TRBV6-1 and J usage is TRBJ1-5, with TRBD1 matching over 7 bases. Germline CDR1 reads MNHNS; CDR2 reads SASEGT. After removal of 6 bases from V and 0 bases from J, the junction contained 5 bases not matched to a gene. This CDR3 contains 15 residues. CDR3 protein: CASREGQYSNQPQHF. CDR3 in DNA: TGTGCCAGCAGAGAGGGACAGTATAGCAATCAGCCCCAGCATTTT.

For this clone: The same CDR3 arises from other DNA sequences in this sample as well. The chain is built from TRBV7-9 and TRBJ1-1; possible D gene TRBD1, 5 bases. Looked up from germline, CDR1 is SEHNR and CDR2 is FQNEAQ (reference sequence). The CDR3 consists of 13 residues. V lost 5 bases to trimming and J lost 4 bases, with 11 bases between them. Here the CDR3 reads CASSETGGTEAFF. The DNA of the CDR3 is TGTGCCAGCAGCGAGACGGGGGGCACTGAAGCTTTCTTT.

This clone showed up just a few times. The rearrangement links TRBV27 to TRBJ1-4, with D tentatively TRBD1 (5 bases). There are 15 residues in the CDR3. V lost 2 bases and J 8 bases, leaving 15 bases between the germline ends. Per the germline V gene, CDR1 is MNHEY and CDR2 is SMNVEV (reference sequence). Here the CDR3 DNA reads TGTGCCAGCAGTTTAGGGGCACGGACCTACGAAAAACTGTTTTTT. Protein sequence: CASSLGARTYEKLFF.

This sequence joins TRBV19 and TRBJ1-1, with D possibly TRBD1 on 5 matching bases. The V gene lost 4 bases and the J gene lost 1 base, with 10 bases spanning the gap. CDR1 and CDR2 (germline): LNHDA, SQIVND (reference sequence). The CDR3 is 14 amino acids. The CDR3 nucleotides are TGTGCCAGTAGTAGGGGCAGCCCGAACACTGAAGCTTTCTTT. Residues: CASSRGSPNTEAFF.

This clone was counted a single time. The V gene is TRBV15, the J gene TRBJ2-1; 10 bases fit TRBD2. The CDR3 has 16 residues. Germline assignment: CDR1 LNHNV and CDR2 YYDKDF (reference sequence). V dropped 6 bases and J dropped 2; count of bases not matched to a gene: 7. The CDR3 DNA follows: TGTGCCACCAGAGAAACAACTAGCGGGGCCTACAATGAGCAGTTCTTC. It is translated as CATRETTSGAYNEQFF.